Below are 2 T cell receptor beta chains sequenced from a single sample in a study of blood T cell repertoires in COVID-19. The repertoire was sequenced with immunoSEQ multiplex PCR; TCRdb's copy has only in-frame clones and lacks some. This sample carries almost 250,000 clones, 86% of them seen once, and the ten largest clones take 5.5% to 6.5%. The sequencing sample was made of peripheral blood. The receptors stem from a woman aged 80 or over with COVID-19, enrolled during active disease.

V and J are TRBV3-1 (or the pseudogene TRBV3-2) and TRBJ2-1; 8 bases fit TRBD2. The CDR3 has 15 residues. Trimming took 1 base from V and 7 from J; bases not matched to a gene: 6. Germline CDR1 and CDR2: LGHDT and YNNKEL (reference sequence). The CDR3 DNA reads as TGTGCCAGCAGCCAAGGCGATCGGGGGGGGAATGAGCAGTTCTTC. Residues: CASSQGDRGGNEQFF.

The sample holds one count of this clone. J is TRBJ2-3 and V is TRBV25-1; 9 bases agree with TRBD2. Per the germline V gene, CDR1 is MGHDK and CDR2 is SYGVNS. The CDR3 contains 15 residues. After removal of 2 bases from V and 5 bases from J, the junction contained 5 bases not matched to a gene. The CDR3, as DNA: TGTGCCAGCAGTGAAAGCGGGGGGCCACTAGATACGCAGTATTTT. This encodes CASSESGGPLDTQYF. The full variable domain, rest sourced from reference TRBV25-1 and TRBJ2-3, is EADIYQTPRYLVIGTGKKITLECSQTMGHDKMYWYQQDPGMELHLIHYSYGVNSTEKGDLSSESTVSRIRTEHFPLTLESARPSHTSQYLCASSESGGPLDTQYFGPGTRLTVL.